This TCR beta chain was sequenced during a study of cytomegalovirus exposure and HLA in healthy donors. A few counts support this clone. Its antigen is undetermined. Study-level findings and limits: In a later analysis, a missense DCLRE1C variant was linked to TCR beta V- and J-gene trimming.

While unrecorded immune exposures were likely, the donors were nominally healthy when sampled. CDR3 length equals 17 residues. CDR1 and CDR2 from the germline V gene are SEHNR and FQNEAQ (reference sequence). V was pared by 4 bases and J by 1 base, with 10 bases of the junction left unmatched. 13 Jbeta primers and 60 Vbeta primers were used for the PCR. Profiling relied on immunoSEQ multiplex PCR, and the TCRdb table lists in-frame clones only, not all of them. The table records 64,000 or so clones, approximately 83% of them present only once. The chain recombines TRBV7-9 with TRBJ2-7, with TRBD2 matching over 10 bases. The TCR sequence derives from a female donor in good health and CMV-seronegative. Sequencing was done on a sample of PBMCs. The CDR3 loop is CASSSDRWTSGSYEQYF. CDR3 sequence (DNA): TGTGCCAGCAGCTCCGACAGATGGACTAGCGGATCCTACGAGCAGTACTTC.